This TCR beta chain was found in a study of identical twins. Study findings and constraints: Modelling underestimated the level of out-of-frame TCR alpha sharing observed in monozygotic twins. In drawing conclusions, the study used cross-sectional statistical analysis and did not follow the same donors. Insertions ran lower in abundant cord blood beta clonotypes, though not in memory repertoires. Out-of-frame alpha sequences that twins shared showed excess low generation probability.

Notes on this clonotype: Its target is unknown.

Via MiXCR, TCRdb re-called the 5' RACE reads, giving one row per CDR3 protein. The sample consists of about 150,000 distinct CDR3 sequences, under 4.5% of them appearing once. Germline values: CDR1 KGHDR, CDR2 SFDVKD. V lost 2 bases and J lost 4; bases outside the gene matches: 4. CDR3 length: 15 residues. Material: memory T cells sorted from blood. The chain couples TRBV24-1 to TRBJ2-3, with 8 bases fitting TRBD1. This receptor was obtained from a man aged 18 to 30 in good health. The CDR3 protein is CATSDSWTGPDTQYF. For the CDR3, the DNA is TGTGCCACCAGTGATTCCTGGACAGGGCCAGATACGCAGTATTTT.